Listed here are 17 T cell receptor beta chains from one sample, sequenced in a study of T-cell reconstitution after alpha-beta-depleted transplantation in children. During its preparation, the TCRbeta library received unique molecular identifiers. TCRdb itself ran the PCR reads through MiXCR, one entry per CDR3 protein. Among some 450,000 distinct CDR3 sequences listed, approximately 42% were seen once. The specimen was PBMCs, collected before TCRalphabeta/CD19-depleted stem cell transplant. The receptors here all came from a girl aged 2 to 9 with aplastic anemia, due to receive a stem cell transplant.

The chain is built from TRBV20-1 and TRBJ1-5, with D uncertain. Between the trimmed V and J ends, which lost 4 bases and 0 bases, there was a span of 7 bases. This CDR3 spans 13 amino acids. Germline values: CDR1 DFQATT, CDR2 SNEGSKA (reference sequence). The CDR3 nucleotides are TGCAGTGCTACGGAGGTTAGCAATCAGCCCCAGCATTTT. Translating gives CSATEVSNQPQHF.

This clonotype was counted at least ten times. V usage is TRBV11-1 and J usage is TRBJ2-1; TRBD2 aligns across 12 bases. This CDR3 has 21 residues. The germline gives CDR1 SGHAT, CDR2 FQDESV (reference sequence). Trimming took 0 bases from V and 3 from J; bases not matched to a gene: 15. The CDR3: CASSLAQLRLAGVTVYNEQFF. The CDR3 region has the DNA TGTGCCAGCAGCTTAGCCCAACTTCGACTAGCGGGAGTTACAGTCTACAATGAGCAGTTCTTC.

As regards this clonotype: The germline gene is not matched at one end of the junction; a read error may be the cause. Written as DNA, the CDR3 is TGTGCCCGCTCACCCGACAGTGTCAAGGGCTACACCTTC. Its protein product is CARSPDSVKGYTF. This chain connects TRBV18 to TRBJ1-2; D is possibly TRBD1 (5 bases). Germline CDR1 reads KGHSH; CDR2 reads LQKENI. The CDR3 covers 13 residues.

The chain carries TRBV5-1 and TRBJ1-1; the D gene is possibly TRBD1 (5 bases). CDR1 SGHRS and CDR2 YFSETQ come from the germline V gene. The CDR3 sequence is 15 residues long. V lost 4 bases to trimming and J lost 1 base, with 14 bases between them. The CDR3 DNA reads TGCGCCAGCAGCCTTCTGGGGGTTGGGAACACTGAAGCTTTCTTT. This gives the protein CASSLLGVGNTEAFF.

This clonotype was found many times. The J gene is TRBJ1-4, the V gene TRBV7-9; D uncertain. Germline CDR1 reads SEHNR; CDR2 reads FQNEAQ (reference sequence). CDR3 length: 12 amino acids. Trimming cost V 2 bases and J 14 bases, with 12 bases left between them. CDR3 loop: CASSLYSVDLFF. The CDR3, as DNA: TGTGCCAGCAGCTTATACAGTGTAGACCTGTTTTTT.

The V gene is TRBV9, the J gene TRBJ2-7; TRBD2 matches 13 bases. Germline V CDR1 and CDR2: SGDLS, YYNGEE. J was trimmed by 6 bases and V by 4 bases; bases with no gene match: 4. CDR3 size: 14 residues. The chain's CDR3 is CASSPRTSGSEQYF. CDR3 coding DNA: TGTGCCAGCAGCCCTCGGACTAGCGGGAGCGAGCAGTACTTC. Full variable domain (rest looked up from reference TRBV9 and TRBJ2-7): DSGVTQTPKHLITATGQRVTLRCSPRSGDLSVYWYQQSLDQGLQFLIQYYNGEERAKGNILERFSAQQFPDLHSELNLSSLELGDSALYFCASSPRTSGSEQYFGPGTRLTVT.

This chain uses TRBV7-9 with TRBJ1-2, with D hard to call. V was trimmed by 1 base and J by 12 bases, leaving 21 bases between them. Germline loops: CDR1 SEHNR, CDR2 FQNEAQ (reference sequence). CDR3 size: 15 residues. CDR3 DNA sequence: TGTGCCAGCAGCTTAGGAAGGGCCCCGTCGGAGGGCCACACCTTC. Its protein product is CASSLGRAPSEGHTF.

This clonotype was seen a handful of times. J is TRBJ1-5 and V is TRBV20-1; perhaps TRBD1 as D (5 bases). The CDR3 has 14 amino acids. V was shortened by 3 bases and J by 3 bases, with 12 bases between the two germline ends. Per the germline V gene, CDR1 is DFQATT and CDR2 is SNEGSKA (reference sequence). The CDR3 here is CSASRSGINQPQHF. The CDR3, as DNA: TGCAGTGCTAGTAGGTCAGGGATCAATCAGCCCCAGCATTTT.

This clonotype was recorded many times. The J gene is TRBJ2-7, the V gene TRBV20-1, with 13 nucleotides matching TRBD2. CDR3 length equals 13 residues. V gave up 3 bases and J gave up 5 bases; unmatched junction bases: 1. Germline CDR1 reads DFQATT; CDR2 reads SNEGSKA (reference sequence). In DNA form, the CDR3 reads TGCAGTGCTAGGGGACTAGCGGGAAACGAGCAGTACTTC. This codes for CSARGLAGNEQYF.

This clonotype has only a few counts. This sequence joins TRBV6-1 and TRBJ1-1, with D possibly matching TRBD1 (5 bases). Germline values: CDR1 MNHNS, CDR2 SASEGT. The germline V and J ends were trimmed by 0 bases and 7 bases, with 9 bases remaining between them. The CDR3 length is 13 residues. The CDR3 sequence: CASSEAQGIEAFF. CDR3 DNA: TGTGCCAGCAGTGAAGCGCAGGGTATTGAAGCTTTCTTT.

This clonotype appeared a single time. CDR3 nucleotides: TGCAGTGCCCGGGACACTGGGCCAGATAGCACAGATACGCAGTATTTT. It translates to CSARDTGPDSTDTQYF. This chain links TRBV20-1 with TRBJ2-3, with a weak D call TRBD1 (6 bases). From germline, CDR1 is DFQATT and CDR2 SNEGSKA (reference sequence). This CDR3 contains 16 residues. V was shortened by 6 bases and J by 0 bases, with 19 bases between the two germline ends.

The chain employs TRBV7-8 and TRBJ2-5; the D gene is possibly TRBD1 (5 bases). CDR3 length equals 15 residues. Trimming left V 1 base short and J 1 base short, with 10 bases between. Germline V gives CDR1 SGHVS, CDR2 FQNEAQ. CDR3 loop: CASSLEGRLQETQYF. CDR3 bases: TGTGCCAGCAGCTTAGAGGGGCGGCTCCAAGAGACCCAGTACTTC.

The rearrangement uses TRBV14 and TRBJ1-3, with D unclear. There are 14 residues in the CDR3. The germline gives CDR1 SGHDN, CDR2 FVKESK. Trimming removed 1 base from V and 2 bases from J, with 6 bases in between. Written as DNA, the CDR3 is TGTGCCAGCAGCCAAGGGAGTCCTGGAAACACCATATATTTT. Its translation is CASSQGSPGNTIYF.

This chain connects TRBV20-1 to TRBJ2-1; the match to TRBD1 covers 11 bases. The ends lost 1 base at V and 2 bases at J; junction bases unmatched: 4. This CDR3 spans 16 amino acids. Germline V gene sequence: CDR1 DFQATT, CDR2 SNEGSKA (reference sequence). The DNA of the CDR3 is TGCAGTGCTAGAGTGACGGGACAGGGGGCCTACAATGAGCAGTTCTTC. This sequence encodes CSARVTGQGAYNEQFF.

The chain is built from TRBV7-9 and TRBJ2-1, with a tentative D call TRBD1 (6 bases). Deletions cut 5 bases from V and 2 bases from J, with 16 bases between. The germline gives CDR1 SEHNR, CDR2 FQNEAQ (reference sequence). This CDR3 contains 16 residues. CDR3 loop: CASSPTYKGAYNEQFF. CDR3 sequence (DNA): TGTGCCAGCAGCCCTACGTATAAGGGGGCCTACAATGAGCAGTTCTTC.

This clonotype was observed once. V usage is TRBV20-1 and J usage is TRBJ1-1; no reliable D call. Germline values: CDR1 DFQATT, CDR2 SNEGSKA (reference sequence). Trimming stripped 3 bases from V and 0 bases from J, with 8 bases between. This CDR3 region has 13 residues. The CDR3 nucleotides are TGCAGTGCTAGGGGTGACATGAACACTGAAGCTTTCTTT. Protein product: CSARGDMNTEAFF.

The CDR3 region has the DNA TGTGCCAGCAGCTTAGCGCAGGGGGCGGCAGATACGCAGTATTTT. It yields the protein CASSLAQGAADTQYF. This sequence joins TRBV7-2 and TRBJ2-3, with TRBD1 matching over 8 bases. J lost 4 bases, V lost 0 bases, and 3 bases had no gene match. This CDR3 spans 15 amino acids. CDR1 SGHTA and CDR2 FQGNSA come from the germline V gene.